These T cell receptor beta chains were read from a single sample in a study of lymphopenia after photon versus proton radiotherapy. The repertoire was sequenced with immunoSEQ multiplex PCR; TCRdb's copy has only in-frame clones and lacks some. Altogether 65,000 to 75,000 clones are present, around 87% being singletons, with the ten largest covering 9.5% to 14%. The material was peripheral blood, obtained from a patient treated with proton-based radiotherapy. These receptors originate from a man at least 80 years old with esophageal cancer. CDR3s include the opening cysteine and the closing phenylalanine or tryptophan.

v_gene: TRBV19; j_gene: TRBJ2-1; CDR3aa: CASRLSRGTYNEQFF
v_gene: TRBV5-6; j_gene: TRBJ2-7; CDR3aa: CASSYRQGAQKRQYF
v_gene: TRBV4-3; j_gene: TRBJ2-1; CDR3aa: CASSQDALDRGDRNEQFF
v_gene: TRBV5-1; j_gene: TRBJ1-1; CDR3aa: CASSLEGLRGTEAFF
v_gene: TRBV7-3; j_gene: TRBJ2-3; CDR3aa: CASSLAGVGSDTQYF
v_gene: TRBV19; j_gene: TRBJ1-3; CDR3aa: CASALSGNTIYF
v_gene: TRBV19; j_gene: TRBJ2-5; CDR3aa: CASSKSQETQYF
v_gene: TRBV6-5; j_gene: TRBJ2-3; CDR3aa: CASTRPSTDTQYF
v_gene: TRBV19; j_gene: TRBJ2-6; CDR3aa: CASSPQGRDGANVLTF
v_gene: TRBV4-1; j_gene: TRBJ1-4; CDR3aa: CASSSRGSSDNEKLFF
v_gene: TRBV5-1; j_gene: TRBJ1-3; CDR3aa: CASSSEPDPRGFSGNTIYF
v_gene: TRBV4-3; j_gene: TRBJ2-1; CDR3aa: CASSPTSGAYNEQFF
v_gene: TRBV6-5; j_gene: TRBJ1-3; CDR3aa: CASSYSGPWDGNTIYF
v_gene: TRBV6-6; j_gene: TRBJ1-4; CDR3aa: CASSYSNTGEEKLFF
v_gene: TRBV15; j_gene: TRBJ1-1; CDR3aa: CATSRAFSSAAEAFF
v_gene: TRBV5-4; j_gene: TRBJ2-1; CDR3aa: CASSGPGQHYNEQFF
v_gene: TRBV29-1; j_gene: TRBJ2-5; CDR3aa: CSVEGSSGKETQYF
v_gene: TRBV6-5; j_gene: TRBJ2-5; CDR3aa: CASSRGTRGQETQYF
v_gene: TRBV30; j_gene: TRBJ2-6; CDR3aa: CAWRKSGANVLTF
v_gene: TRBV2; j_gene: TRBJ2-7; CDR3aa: CASSRAGGSYEQYF
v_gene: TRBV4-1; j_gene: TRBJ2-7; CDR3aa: CASSQQGFISYEQYF
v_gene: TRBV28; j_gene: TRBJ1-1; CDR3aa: CASRNIGMNTEAFF
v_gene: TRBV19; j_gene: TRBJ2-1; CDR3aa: CASTTGQGGNEQFF
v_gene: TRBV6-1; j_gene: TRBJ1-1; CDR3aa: CASSLRGVGTEAFF
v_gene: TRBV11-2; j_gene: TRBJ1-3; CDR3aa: CASSGSAEGAGNTIYF
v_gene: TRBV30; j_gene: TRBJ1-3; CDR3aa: CAWSRASGNTIYF
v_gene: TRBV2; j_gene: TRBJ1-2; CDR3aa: CASSTRDGMVLYGYTF
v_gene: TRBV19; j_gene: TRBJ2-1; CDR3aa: CASSIGLAGVYNEQFF
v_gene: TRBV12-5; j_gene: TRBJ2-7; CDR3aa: CATTGGNTYEQYF
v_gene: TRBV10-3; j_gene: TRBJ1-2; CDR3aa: CAIRADGSNSLNYGYTF
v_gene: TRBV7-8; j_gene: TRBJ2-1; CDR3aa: CASRTGISYNEQFF
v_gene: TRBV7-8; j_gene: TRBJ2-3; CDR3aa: CASSLTQGSTSDTQYF
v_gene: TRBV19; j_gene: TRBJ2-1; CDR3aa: CASSIIPGQGANEQFF
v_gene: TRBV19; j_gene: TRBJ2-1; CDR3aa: CASSIRTSSYNEQFF
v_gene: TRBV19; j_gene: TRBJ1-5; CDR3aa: CASSDRDRTSNQPQHF
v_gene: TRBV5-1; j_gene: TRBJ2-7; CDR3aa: CASSLDGTTMEQYF
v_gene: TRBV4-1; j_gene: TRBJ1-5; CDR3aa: CASSQVLGNQPQHF
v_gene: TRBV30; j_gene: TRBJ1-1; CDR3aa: CAWLDLNTEAFF
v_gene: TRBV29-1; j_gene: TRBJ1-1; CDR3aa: CSVVVNTEAFF
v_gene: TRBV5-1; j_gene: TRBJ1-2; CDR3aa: CASSSDGYYGYTF